The TCR beta chain described here comes from a study of blood T cell repertoires in COVID-19. Study as a whole: Italy, Spain and the United States were the sources of the convalescent and acute COVID-19 samples.

Clones were sequenced by immunoSEQ multiplex PCR, and TCRdb holds only the in-frame ones, with some missing. The sample has around 140,000 clones, about nine tenths seen once. This CDR3 region has 15 residues. Trimming stripped 6 bases from V and 2 bases from J, with 13 bases between. The germline V gene encodes CDR1 SNHLY and CDR2 FYNNEI. Specimen: peripheral blood. The J gene is TRBJ2-2, the V gene TRBV2; D is perhaps TRBD1 (6 bases). The sequence was obtained from a man over 45 with active COVID-19. The CDR3 is CASRKTGVNTGELFF. The CDR3 DNA reads TGTGCCAGCAGAAAGACAGGAGTCAACACCGGGGAGCTGTTTTTT.